What follows describes a single T cell receptor beta chain. Through negative isolation, CD4+ and CD8+ T cells were obtained, while TEMRA cells were enriched using FACS. This sample was taken from a study of CD8 T cells in Susac syndrome. When the RNA was reverse transcribed, random hexamers were used with an input of 0.5 to 1 ug. TCR beta CDR3 was amplified by immunoSEQ multiplex PCR. This amplification extended across 54 Vbeta and 13 Jbeta segments. TCRdb recomputed calls from the immunoSEQ multiplex PCR reads with MiXCR, one row per CDR3 protein. The sample includes 150,000 to 200,000 distinct CDR3 sequences, 90% to 95% seen only once; the top ten take around 0.13%. This CDR3 is 14 amino acids long. Per the germline V gene, CDR1 is SNHLY and CDR2 is FYNNEI. The V gene lost 0 bases and the J gene lost 8 bases, with 13 bases spanning the gap.

The sample was CD4+ T cells from PBMCs. This chain connects TRBV2 to TRBJ1-2, with a possible D match to TRBD1 (5 bases). This receptor was identified in a human donor in good health. The CDR3 sequence is CASSEAGRAEGYTF. The CDR3, as DNA: TGTGCCAGCAGTGAAGCGGGCAGGGCGGAAGGCTACACCTTC.